This passage covers 30 T cell receptor beta chains from one sample sequenced in a study of shared clonotypes between healthy human individuals. The data were produced by immunoSEQ multiplex PCR, yet TCRdb's version contains in-frame clones alone and is incomplete. The profile shows about 1.1 million clones, 70% to 85% of them singletons. Sample: memory CD4+ T cells from PBMCs. The subset denotes: CD45RA-negative fraction. These receptors came from a man aged 18 to 35 in good health. Some clones in this sample may be carry-over from other donors' samples.

This clone appeared once. The chain links TRBV27 to TRBJ1-1, with D uncertain. Trimming left V 3 bases short and J 11 bases short, with 16 bases between. This CDR3 comprises 13 residues. CDR1 and CDR2 (germline): MNHEY, SMNVEV (reference sequence). CDR3 coding DNA: TGTGCCAGCAGTTTCAGCCTGGGGTCCCCCGCTTTCTTT. Translation: CASSFSLGSPAFF.

The V call is TRBV6-1, the J call TRBJ2-7; TRBD2 might be the D (5 bases). The CDR3 runs 13 residues. CDR1 and CDR2 from the germline V gene are MNHNS and SASEGT. Trimming removed 5 bases at V and 7 bases at J, with 15 bases between. CDR3 region: CASSNSGFTEQYF. The DNA of the CDR3 is TGTGCCAGCAGTAACAGCGGATTTACTGAGCAGTACTTC.

Concerning this clone itself: This same CDR3 is encoded by further DNA sequences in the sample. The rearrangement uses TRBV28 and TRBJ1-5; D unresolved. Germline values: CDR1 MDHEN, CDR2 SYDVKM. V dropped 8 bases and J dropped 1 base, with 12 bases sitting between them. This CDR3 spans 14 amino acids. CDR3 protein: CASSSPGSNQPQHF. The DNA of the CDR3 is TGTGCCAGCTCCTCACCCGGGAGCAATCAGCCCCAGCATTTT.

The rearrangement joins TRBV15 to TRBJ1-2; D unresolved. This CDR3 contains 14 residues. V lost 1 base and J lost 0, with 6 bases in between. The germline V gene has CDR1 LNHNV and CDR2 YYDKDF (reference sequence). CDR3 residues: CATSRAISNYGYTF. The CDR3 DNA reads as TGTGCCACCAGCAGAGCAATTTCTAACTATGGCTACACCTTC.

The rearrangement uses TRBV11-3 and TRBJ2-3; possible D gene TRBD2, 6 bases. With 2 bases removed from V and 0 bases from J, the gap between germline ends came to 9 bases. This CDR3 has 15 residues. Germline CDR1 reads SGHNT; CDR2 reads YENEEA. The CDR3 coding sequence is TGTGCCAGCAGCTTACGGGGGTTTAGCACAGATACGCAGTATTTT. Amino acid sequence: CASSLRGFSTDTQYF. Drawing the rest from reference TRBV11-3 and TRBJ2-3, the complete variable domain is EAGVVQSPRYKIIEKKQPVAFWCNPISGHNTLYWYLQNLGQGPELLIRYENEEAVDDSQLPKDRFSAERLKGVDSTLKIQPAELGDSAVYLCASSLRGFSTDTQYFGPGTRLTVL.

This chain joins TRBV28 and TRBJ2-6; 13 bases map to TRBD2. The CDR3 length is 17 residues. Germline assignment: CDR1 MDHEN and CDR2 SYDVKM. V shed 6 bases, J shed 4 bases, and the junction held 6 bases outside the gene matches. In nucleotides, the CDR3 is TGTGCCAGCAGCTCTGGACTAGCGGGAGCCGGGGCCAACGTCCTGACTTTC. Translation gives CASSSGLAGAGANVLTF.

In its sample, this clone was seen once. The chain joins TRBV28 to TRBJ1-5; the D is unclear. The CDR3 totals 14 residues. Germline V gives CDR1 MDHEN, CDR2 SYDVKM. With 5 bases removed from V and 4 bases from J, the gap between germline ends came to 12 bases. CDR3 sequence (DNA): TGTGCCAGCAGTCCCTACATACTAAATCAGCCCCAGCATTTT. Amino acid sequence: CASSPYILNQPQHF.

The V and J genes are TRBV7-2 and TRBJ1-1; no clear D. Trimming pared 5 bases from V and 5 bases from J, leaving 12 bases between. The germline gives CDR1 SGHTA, CDR2 FQGNSA. The CDR3 sequence is 13 residues long. The CDR3 DNA is TGTGCCAGCAGCACCAAAACCCGGACTGAAGCTTTCTTT. Translation gives CASSTKTRTEAFF.

This chain connects TRBV5-5 to TRBJ2-5; D gene uncertain. Germline V gene sequence: CDR1 SGHKS, CDR2 YYEKEE (reference sequence). The CDR3 covers 14 residues. The germline V and J ends were trimmed by 2 bases and 5 bases, with 13 bases remaining between them. CDR3 protein: CASSFPAGRETQYF. CDR3 nucleotide sequence: TGTGCCAGCAGCTTTCCGGCCGGCCGGGAGACCCAGTACTTC.

This clone was seen a handful of times. One end of the junction does not line up with germline, which may come from a read error. The gene calls are TRBV19 and TRBJ1-1; 8 positions agree with TRBD1. The germline CDR1 and CDR2 sequences are LNHDA and SQIVND (reference sequence). CDR3 length: 15 amino acids. CDR3 residues: CASWHRGYVKTEAFF. Here the CDR3 DNA reads TGTGCCAGTTGGCACAGGGGGTACGTGAAGACTGAAGCTTTCTTT.

V and J are TRBV6-1 and TRBJ2-3; D could derive from TRBD1 or TRBD2 (6 bases each). The CDR3 totals 16 residues. Germline CDR1 reads MNHNS; CDR2 reads SASEGT. Trimming shortened V by 4 bases and J by 2 bases, and 16 bases separated the two germline ends. In DNA form, the CDR3 reads TGTGCCAGCAGTGTGGTGGCGCGGGACAACACAGATACGCAGTATTTT. It yields the protein CASSVVARDNTDTQYF.

Concerning this clone: The germline gene is not matched at one end of the junction; a read error may be the cause. J is TRBJ2-1 and V is TRBV2, with 10 bases lining up with TRBD2. This CDR3 is 11 amino acids long. CDR1 is SNHLY and CDR2 is FYNNEI in the germline V gene. CDR3 sequence: CASSSGTSALF. CDR3 coding DNA: TGTGCCAGCAGTTCCGGGACTAGCGCCCTCTTC.

This rearrangement joins TRBV4-1 to TRBJ2-1; 9 bases map to TRBD2. CDR1 and CDR2 (germline): MGHRA, YSYEKL. The ends lost 0 bases at V and 1 base at J; junction bases unmatched: 4. CDR3 length equals 17 residues. The CDR3 sequence is CASSQDWREGSYNEQFF. The CDR3 bases are TGCGCCAGCAGCCAAGATTGGCGGGAGGGTTCCTACAATGAGCAGTTCTTC.

The V and J genes are TRBV6-1 and TRBJ1-1, with a possible D match to TRBD1 (5 bases). The CDR3 covers 14 residues. The V and J ends lost 6 bases and 4 bases respectively, with 15 bases between them. Germline V gene data show CDR1 as MNHNS and CDR2 as SASEGT. The CDR3 loop is CASSPRGDGTEAFF. In DNA, the CDR3 is TGTGCCAGCAGCCCCCGGGGGGATGGCACTGAAGCTTTCTTT.

This chain links TRBV5-1 with TRBJ2-3; D may be TRBD1 (6 bases). This CDR3 comprises 17 residues. V lost 0 bases and J lost 0, with 14 bases in between. Germline values: CDR1 SGHRS, CDR2 YFSETQ. The chain's CDR3 is CASSLAGHPSSTDTQYF. CDR3 bases: TGCGCCAGCAGCTTGGCGGGACACCCTTCTAGCACAGATACGCAGTATTTT.

The V and J genes are TRBV7-9 and TRBJ1-1; D may be TRBD1 (5 bases). CDR1 is SEHNR, CDR2 FQNEAQ, per germline (reference sequence). The CDR3 contains 14 residues. V lost 5 bases and J lost 3, with 13 bases in between. CDR3 sequence (DNA): TGTGCCAGCAGCCCACGGGGCAGGCACACTGAAGCTTTCTTT. As protein: CASSPRGRHTEAFF. Together with reference TRBV7-9 and TRBJ1-1, the CDR3 gives the full variable domain: DTGVSQNPRHKITKRGQNVTFRCDPISEHNRLYWYRQTLGQGPEFLTYFQNEAQLEKSRLLSDRFSAERPKGSFSTLEIQRTEQGDSAMYLCASSPRGRHTEAFFGQGTRLTVV.

V and J are TRBV28 and TRBJ1-5; D remains ambiguous. The germline CDR1 and CDR2 sequences are MDHEN and SYDVKM. The CDR3 length is 16 residues. The V end lost 3 bases, the J end lost 2 bases, and 14 bases lay between the germline ends. The CDR3 spells CASSLRRLVGNQPQHF. In DNA form, the CDR3 reads TGTGCCAGCAGTTTGCGCAGGTTGGTAGGCAATCAGCCCCAGCATTTT.

In its sample, this clone was seen once. V and J are TRBV2 and TRBJ1-6, with no clear D. Trimming took off 0 bases at V and 13 bases at J, with 10 bases between the two ends. The CDR3 is 13 residues long. The germline V gene has CDR1 SNHLY and CDR2 FYNNEI. The CDR3 loop is CASSEAMESPLHF. Written as DNA, the CDR3 is TGTGCCAGCAGTGAAGCGATGGAGTCTCCCCTCCACTTT.

The chain employs TRBV28 and TRBJ1-1; tentative D call: TRBD1 (6 bases). The V gene's germline CDR1 is MDHEN and CDR2 SYDVKM. Deletions cut 5 bases from V and 1 base from J, with 20 bases between. CDR3 size: 17 residues. CDR3: CASSRPLMGASNTEAFF. In DNA form, the CDR3 reads TGTGCCAGCAGTCGTCCTCTGATGGGGGCCTCGAACACTGAAGCTTTCTTT.

As concerns this clone: A junction boundary mismatches the germline segment, possibly from a read error. The genes are TRBV11-2 and TRBJ2-1; D not resolved. This CDR3 has 14 amino acids. Germline V gene lookup returns CDR1 SGHAT and CDR2 FQNNGV. CDR3 sequence reads: CASRAWSSHNEQFF. CDR3 in DNA: TGTGCCAGCCGGGCGTGGTCCTCCCACAATGAGCAGTTCTTC.

DNA for the CDR3: TGTGCCAGCAGACCGACGGTTTACTATGGCTACACCTTC. As protein: CASRPTVYYGYTF. This chain links TRBV6-1 with TRBJ1-2; D unclear. The V end lost 6 bases, the J end lost 3 bases, and 11 bases lay between the germline ends. The CDR3 is 13 amino acids. Germline V gene sequence: CDR1 MNHNS, CDR2 SASEGT.

This clone appeared once. V usage is TRBV7-2 and J usage is TRBJ1-1; D unresolved. The CDR3 has 14 amino acids. The V end lost 4 bases, the J end lost 8 bases, and 17 bases lay between the germline ends. The germline gives CDR1 SGHTA, CDR2 FQGNSA. CDR3 amino acids: CASSSPPSTEEAFF. CDR3 sequence (DNA): TGTGCCAGCAGCTCCCCGCCGAGCACAGAGGAAGCTTTCTTT.

This clone was seen only a few times. The chain recombines TRBV7-6 with TRBJ2-1; TRBD2 matches 11 bases. Germline CDR1 and CDR2: SGHVS and FNYEAQ. The J segment lost 6 bases and the V segment lost 3 bases, leaving 7 bases of the junction unmatched. This CDR3 is built from 16 residues. The CDR3 coding sequence is TGTGCCAGCAGCTTTCTTAGCGGGAGGGCCGGCAATGAGCAGTTCTTC. Translated: CASSFLSGRAGNEQFF. Complete variable domain (other parts from reference TRBV7-6 and TRBJ2-1): GAGVSQSPRYKVTKRGQDVALRCDPISGHVSLYWYRQALGQGPEFLTYFNYEAQQDKSGLPNDRFSAERPEGSISTLTIQRTEQRDSAMYRCASSFLSGRAGNEQFFGPGTRLTVL.

The rearrangement uses TRBV11-2 and TRBJ2-4; TRBD2 aligns across 9 bases. Germline CDR1 and CDR2: SGHAT and FQNNGV. The ends lost 5 bases at V and 15 bases at J; junction bases unmatched: 17. The CDR3 covers 15 residues. Here the CDR3 reads CASSQPPGLASSPYF. CDR3 in DNA: TGTGCCAGCAGCCAACCTCCGGGACTAGCAAGTTCTCCGTACTTC.

For this clone: This sample also contains other DNA sequences that code for the same CDR3. The chain employs TRBV9 and TRBJ2-2; 9 nucleotides agree with TRBD2. With V trimmed by 2 bases and J by 4 bases, 3 bases remained unmatched. This CDR3 has 15 residues. CDR1 and CDR2 from the germline V gene are SGDLS and YYNGEE. The CDR3 region is CASSVGTSLTGELFF. The CDR3 DNA reads as TGTGCCAGCAGCGTCGGGACTAGCCTCACCGGGGAGCTGTTTTTT.

The chain is built from TRBV4-3 and TRBJ1-1; TRBD1 matches at 7 bases. The J segment lost 1 base and the V segment lost 2 bases, leaving 16 bases of the junction unmatched. Germline CDR1 and CDR2: LGHNA and YSLEER. The CDR3 has 19 amino acids. The CDR3: CASSQTIPSRQGPNTEAFF. The CDR3 DNA sequence: TGCGCCAGCAGCCAAACAATCCCCTCTAGACAGGGTCCGAACACTGAAGCTTTCTTT.

The V call is TRBV29-1, the J call TRBJ1-2; D possibly corresponds to TRBD1 (6 bases). The V gene lost 4 bases and the J gene lost 4 bases, with 16 bases spanning the gap. CDR3 length equals 14 residues. Germline values: CDR1 SQVTM, CDR2 ANQGSEA. CDR3 sequence reads: CSVVVGGAPYGYTF. In DNA form, the CDR3 reads TGCAGCGTTGTGGTGGGGGGCGCTCCCTATGGCTACACCTTC.

V usage is TRBV21-1 and J usage is TRBJ2-1; the table assigns TRBD2, which was not confirmed against the DNA. TRBV21-1 is a pseudogene. This CDR3 spans 19 amino acids. The CDR3 loop is CASSKASTPLAGNYNEQFF. CDR3 bases: TGTGCCAGCAGCAAAGCGTCAACCCCACTAGCAGGAAACTACAATGAGCAGTTCTTC.

This clone occurred a few times. This chain joins TRBV10-3 and TRBJ2-1, with TRBD2 identical over 8 bases. J was trimmed by 1 base and V by 7 bases; bases with no gene match: 6. CDR1 and CDR2 (germline): ENHRY, SYGVKD. The CDR3 has 15 residues. CDR3 protein: CAIMEGGRSYNEQFF. The CDR3 nucleotides read TGTGCCATCATGGAAGGCGGGAGGTCCTACAATGAGCAGTTCTTC.

The chain employs TRBV5-1 and TRBJ2-7, with 12 bases identical to TRBD2. J was trimmed by 3 bases and V by 0 bases; bases with no gene match: 7. The CDR3 loop spans 17 amino acids. Germline CDR1 and CDR2: SGHRS and YFSETQ. CDR3 residues: CASSLVATSGSLYEQYF. The CDR3 DNA follows: TGCGCCAGCAGCTTGGTGGCGACTAGCGGGAGTCTCTACGAGCAGTACTTC.